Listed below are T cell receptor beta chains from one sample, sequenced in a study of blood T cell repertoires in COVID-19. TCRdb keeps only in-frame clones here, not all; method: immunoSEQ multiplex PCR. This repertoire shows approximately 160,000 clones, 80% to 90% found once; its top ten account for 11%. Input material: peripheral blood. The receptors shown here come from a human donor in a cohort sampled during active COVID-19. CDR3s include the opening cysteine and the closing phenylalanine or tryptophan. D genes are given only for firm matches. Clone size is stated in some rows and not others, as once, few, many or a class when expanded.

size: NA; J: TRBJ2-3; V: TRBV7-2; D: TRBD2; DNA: TGTGCCAGCAGCTTACAAGCGGGGGCAAGAGATACGCAGTATTTT; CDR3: CASSLQAGARDTQYF
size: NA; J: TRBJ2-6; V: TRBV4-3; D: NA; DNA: TGCGCCAGCAGCCAAGGCGATATCTCTGGGGCCAACGTCCTGACTTTC; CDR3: CASSQGDISGANVLTF
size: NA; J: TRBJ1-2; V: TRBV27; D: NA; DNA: TGTGCCAGCAGTCCCGGACAAAACTATGGCTACACCTTC; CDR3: CASSPGQNYGYTF
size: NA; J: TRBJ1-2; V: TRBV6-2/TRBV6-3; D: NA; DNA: TGTGCCAGCAGTTACTCGGGAGCGGATGGCTACACCTTC; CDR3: CASSYSGADGYTF
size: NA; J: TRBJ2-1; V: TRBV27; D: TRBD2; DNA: TGTGCCAGCAGGACCCGTGGGACTAGCGGGAGTCGGGCCTACAATGAGCAGTTCTTC; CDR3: CASRTRGTSGSRAYNEQFF
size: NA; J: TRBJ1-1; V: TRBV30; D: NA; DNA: TGTGCCTGGAGCTTTCCGCGGCCCCGGCCTGAAGCTTTCTTT; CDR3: CAWSFPRPRPEAFF
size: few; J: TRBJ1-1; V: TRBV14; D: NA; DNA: TGTGCCAGCAGCCACTATAGGGCAGGGCGGCAAGGCACTGAAGCTTTCTTT; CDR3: CASSHYRAGRQGTEAFF
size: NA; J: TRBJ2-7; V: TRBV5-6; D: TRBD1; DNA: TGTGCCAGCAGCTCCGGACAGGGGTACTACGAGCAGTACTTC; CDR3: CASSSGQGYYEQYF
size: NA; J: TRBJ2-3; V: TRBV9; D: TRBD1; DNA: TGTGCCAGCAGCGATGACAGGGTAGGGGACACAGATACGCAGTATTTT; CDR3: CASSDDRVGDTDTQYF
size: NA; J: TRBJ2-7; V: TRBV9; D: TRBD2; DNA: TGTGCCAGCAGCGTGGGGGGACTAGGGGATGTGAACTTC; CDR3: CASSVGGLGDVNF
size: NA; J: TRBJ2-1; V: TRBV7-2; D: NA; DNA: TGTGCCAGCAGCGTCGACAATCCCTCCTACAATGAGCAGTTCTTC; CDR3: CASSVDNPSYNEQFF
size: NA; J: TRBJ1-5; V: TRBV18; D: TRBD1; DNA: TGTGCCAGCTCACCACCGGGACAGGGGAAGCCCCAGCATTTT; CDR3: CASSPPGQGKPQHF
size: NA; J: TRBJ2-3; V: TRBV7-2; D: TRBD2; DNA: TGTGCCAGCAGCCTTCCCCCGACTAGCCCAGATACGCAGTATTTT; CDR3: CASSLPPTSPDTQYF
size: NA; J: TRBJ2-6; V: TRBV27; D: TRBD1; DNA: TGTGCCAGCAGTTTATCGCCCGCCCAGGGGGCTGGGGCCAACGTCCTGACTTTC; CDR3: CASSLSPAQGAGANVLTF
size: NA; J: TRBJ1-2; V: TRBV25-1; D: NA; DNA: TGTGCCAGCAGTGAGCTCGGGGAAGGTTTATATGGCTACACCTTC; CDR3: CASSELGEGLYGYTF
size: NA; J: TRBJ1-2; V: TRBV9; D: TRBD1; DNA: TGTGCCAGCAGCGTAGGAGGACAGGGGGGATCCTATGGCTACACCTTC; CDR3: CASSVGGQGGSYGYTF
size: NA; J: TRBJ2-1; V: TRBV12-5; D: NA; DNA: TGTGCTAGTGGTTTGGTACGGGTTGAGCAGTTCTTC; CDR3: CASGLVRVEQFF
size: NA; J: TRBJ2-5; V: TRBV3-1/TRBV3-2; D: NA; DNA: TGTGCCAGCAGCCAAGGGCCAGGCGCGTTAGAGACCCAGTACTTC; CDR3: CASSQGPGALETQYF
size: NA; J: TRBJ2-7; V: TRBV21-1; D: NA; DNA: TGTGCCAGCAGCGACCGGGGGACAGGCTCCGACGAGCAGTACTTC; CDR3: CASSDRGTGSDEQYF
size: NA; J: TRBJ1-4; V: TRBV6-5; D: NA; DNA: TGTGCCACGAGGGAGGGGCCCCAACGCAGTGAAAAACTGTTTTTT; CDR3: CATREGPQRSEKLFF
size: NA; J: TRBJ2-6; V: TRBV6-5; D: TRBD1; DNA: TGTGCCAGCAGTCGGACAGGGCGGGGGGCCAACGTCCTGACTTTC; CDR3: CASSRTGRGANVLTF
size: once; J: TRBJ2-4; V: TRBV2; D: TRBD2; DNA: TGTGCCAGCAGTGAAGCGCTTCCGGGGGAGGGTAGGGACATTCAGTACTTC; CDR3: CASSEALPGEGRDIQYF
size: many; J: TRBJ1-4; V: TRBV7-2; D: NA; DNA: TGTGCCAGCAGCTTAGAGCCCCACGAAAAACTGTTTTTT; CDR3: CASSLEPHEKLFF
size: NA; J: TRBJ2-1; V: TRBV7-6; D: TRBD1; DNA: TGTGCCAGCAGCTTAGCTGGGACAGGGGCCGGTGCTGAGCAGTTCTTC; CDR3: CASSLAGTGAGAEQFF
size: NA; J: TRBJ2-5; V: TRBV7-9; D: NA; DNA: TGTGCCAGCAGCTTAGGGCCCAGCCAAGAGACCCAGTACTTC; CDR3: CASSLGPSQETQYF
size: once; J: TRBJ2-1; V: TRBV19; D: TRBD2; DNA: TGTGCCAGTAGTATAGATCAGGGACTAGGGTCTCGTTACAATGAGCAGTTCTTC; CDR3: CASSIDQGLGSRYNEQFF
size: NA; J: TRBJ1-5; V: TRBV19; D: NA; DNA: TGTGCCAGTAGTATAGAGGAGGAGCCCCAGCATTTT; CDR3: CASSIEEEPQHF
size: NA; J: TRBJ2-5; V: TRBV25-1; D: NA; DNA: TGTGCCAGCAGTGATGGACAGGGACTACAAGAGACCCAGTACTTC; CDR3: CASSDGQGLQETQYF
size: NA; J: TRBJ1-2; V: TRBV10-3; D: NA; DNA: TGTGCCATCAGTGAGCCGACAGGTAACTATGGCTACACCTTC; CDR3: CAISEPTGNYGYTF
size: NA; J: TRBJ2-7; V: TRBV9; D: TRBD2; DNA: TGTGCCAGCAGCGACTCCGGGACTAGCGGGAGTAACCTACGGAAGCAGTACTTC; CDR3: CASSDSGTSGSNLRKQYF
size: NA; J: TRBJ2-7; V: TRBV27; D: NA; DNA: TGTGCCAGCAGTACTGCGGGGGCAGAGCAGTACTTC; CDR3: CASSTAGAEQYF
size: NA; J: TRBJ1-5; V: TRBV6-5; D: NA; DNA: TGTGCCAGCAGTTGGGTGGCGGGGCAGCCCCAGCATTTT; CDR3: CASSWVAGQPQHF